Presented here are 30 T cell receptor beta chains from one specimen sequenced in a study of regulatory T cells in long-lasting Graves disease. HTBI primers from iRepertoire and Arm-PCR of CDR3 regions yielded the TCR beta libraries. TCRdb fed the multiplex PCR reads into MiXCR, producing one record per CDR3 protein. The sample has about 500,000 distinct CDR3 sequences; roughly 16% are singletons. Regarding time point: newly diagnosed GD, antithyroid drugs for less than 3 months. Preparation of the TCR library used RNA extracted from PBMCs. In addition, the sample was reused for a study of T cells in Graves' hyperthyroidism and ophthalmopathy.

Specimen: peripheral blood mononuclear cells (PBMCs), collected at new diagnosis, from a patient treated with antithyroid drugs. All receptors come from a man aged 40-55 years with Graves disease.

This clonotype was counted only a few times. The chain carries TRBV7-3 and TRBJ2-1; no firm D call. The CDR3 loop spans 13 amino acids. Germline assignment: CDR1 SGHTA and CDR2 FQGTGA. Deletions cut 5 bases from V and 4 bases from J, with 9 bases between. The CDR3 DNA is TGTGCCAGCAGCCCAGCAAGGTACAATGAGCAGTTCTTC. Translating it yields CASSPARYNEQFF.

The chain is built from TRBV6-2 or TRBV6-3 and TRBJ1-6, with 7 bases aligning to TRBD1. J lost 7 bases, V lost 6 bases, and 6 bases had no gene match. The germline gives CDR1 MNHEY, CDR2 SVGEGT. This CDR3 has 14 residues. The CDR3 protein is CASRETGQNSPLHF. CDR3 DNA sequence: TGTGCCAGCAGGGAGACAGGGCAAAATTCACCCCTCCACTTT.

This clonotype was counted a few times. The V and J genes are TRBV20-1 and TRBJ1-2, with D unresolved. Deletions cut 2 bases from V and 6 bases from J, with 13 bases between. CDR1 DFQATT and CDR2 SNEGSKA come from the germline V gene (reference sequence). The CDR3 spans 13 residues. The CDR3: CSARPGQMDGYTF. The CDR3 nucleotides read TGCAGTGCTAGACCGGGTCAGATGGATGGCTACACCTTC.

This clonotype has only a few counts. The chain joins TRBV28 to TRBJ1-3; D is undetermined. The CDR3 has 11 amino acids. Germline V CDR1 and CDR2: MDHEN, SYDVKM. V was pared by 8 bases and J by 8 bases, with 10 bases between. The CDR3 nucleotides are TGTGCCAGCCAAGGAGAGTACACCATATATTTT. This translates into CASQGEYTIYF.

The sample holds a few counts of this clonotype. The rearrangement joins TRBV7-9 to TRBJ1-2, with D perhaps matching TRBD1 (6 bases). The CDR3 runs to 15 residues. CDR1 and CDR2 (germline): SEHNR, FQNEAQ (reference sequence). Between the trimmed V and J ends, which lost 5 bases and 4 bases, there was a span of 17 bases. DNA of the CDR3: TGTGCCAGCAGCCCCAAGGGGGGAGAGGGCTATGGCTACACCTTC. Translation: CASSPKGGEGYGYTF.

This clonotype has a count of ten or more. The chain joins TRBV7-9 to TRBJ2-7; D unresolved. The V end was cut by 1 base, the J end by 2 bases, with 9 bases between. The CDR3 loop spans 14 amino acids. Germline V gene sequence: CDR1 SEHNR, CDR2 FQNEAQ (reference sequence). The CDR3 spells CASSLEEPAYEQYF. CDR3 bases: TGTGCCAGCAGCTTAGAGGAACCCGCCTACGAGCAGTACTTC.

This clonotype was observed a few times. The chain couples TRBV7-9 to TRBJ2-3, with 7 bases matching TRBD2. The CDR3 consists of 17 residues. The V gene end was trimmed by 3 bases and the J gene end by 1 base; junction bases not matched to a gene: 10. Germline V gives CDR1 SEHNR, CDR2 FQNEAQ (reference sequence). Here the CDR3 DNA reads TGTGCCAGCAGCTTTCCCCCCCAGCGGGACCGCACAGATACGCAGTATTTT. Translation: CASSFPPQRDRTDTQYF.

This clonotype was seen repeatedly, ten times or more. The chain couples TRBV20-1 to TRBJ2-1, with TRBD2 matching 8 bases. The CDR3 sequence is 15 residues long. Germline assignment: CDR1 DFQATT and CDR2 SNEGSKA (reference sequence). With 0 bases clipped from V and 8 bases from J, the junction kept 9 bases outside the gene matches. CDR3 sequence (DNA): TGCAGTGCTAGAGATATAGTAGCGGGAAACTATGAGCAGTTCTTC. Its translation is CSARDIVAGNYEQFF.

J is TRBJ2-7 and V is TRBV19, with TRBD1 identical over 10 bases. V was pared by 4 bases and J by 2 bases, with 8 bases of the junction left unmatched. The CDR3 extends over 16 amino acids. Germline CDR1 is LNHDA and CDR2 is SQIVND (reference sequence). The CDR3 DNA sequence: TGTGCCAGTAGTAACCCGGGACAGGGGTCGGCCTACGAGCAGTACTTC. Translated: CASSNPGQGSAYEQYF.

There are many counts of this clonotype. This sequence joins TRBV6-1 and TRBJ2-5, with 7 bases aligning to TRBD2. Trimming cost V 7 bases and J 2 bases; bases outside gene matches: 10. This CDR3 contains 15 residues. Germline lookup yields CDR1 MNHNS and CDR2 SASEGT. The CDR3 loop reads CASTSAWGGQETQYF. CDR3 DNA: TGTGCCAGCACCAGCGCGTGGGGAGGGCAAGAGACCCAGTACTTC.

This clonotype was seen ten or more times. CDR3 sequence: CASSYGPGTDEQYF. The CDR3, as DNA: TGTGCCAGCAGTTACGGCCCGGGTACAGACGAGCAGTACTTC. The chain is built from TRBV6-5 and TRBJ2-7; D uncertain. CDR3 length: 14 residues. Germline lookup yields CDR1 MNHEY and CDR2 SVGAGI. The ends were cut back, 2 bases at V and 5 bases at J, with 13 bases in the middle.

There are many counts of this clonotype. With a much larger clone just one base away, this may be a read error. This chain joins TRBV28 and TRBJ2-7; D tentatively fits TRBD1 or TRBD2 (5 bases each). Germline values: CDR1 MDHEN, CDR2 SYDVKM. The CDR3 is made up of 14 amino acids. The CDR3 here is CASRPRDGAYKQYF. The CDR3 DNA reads TGTGCCAGCAGGCCCCGGGACGGCGCCTACAAGCAGTACTTC.

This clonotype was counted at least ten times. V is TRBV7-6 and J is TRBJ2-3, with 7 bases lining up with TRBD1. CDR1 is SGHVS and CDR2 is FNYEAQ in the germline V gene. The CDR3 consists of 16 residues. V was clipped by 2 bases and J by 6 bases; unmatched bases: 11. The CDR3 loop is CASSLPPRGNTDTQYF. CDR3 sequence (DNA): TGTGCCAGCAGCTTACCGCCCAGGGGGAATACGGATACGCAGTATTTT.

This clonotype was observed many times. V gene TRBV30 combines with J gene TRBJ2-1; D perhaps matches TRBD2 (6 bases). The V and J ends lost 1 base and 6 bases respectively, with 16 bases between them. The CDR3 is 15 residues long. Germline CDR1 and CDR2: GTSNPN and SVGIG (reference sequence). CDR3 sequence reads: CAWSDGSVGGNEQFF. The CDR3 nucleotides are TGTGCCTGGAGTGACGGTAGCGTCGGGGGCAATGAGCAGTTCTTC.

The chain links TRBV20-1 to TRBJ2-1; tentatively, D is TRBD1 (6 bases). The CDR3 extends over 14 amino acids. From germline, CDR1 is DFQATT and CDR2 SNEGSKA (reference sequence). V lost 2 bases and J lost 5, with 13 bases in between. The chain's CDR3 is CSARYTWDNNEQFF. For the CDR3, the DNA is TGCAGTGCTAGATATACTTGGGACAACAATGAGCAGTTCTTC.

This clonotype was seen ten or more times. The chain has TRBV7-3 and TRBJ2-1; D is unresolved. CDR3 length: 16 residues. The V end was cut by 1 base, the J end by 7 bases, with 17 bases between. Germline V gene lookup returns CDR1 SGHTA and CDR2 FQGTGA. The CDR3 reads CASSLMSPEGDNEQFF. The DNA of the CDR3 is TGTGCCAGCAGCTTAATGTCACCGGAAGGAGATAATGAGCAGTTCTTC.

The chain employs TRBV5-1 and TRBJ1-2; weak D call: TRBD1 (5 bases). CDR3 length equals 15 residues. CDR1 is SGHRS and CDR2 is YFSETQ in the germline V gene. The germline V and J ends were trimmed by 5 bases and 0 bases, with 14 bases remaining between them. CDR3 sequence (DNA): TGCGCCAGCAGTTATACAGGATCGGCTAACTATGGCTACACCTTC. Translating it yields CASSYTGSANYGYTF.

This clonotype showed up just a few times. The CDR3 DNA follows: TGTGCCAGCAGTTTACAGGGGGAAATCAATCAGCCCCAGCATTTT. Protein product: CASSLQGEINQPQHF. The chain carries TRBV28 and TRBJ1-5; 7 bases fit TRBD1. The CDR3 loop spans 15 amino acids. Trimming removed 2 bases from V and 3 bases from J; junction bases left unmatched: 4. The germline V gene has CDR1 MDHEN and CDR2 SYDVKM.

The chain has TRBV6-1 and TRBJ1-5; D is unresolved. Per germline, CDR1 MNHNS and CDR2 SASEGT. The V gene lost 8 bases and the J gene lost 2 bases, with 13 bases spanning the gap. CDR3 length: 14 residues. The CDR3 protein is CASDSSSGNQPQHF. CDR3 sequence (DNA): TGTGCCAGCGACTCTTCATCCGGCAATCAGCCCCAGCATTTT.

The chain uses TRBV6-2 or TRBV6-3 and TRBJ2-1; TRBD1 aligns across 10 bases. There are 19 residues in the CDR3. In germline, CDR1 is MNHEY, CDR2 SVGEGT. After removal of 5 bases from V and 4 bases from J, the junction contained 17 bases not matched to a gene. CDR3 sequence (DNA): TGTGCCAGCAGTGGGGTGACAGGGGGCGCGGGAGGCTCTTACAATGAGCAGTTCTTC. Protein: CASSGVTGGAGGSYNEQFF.

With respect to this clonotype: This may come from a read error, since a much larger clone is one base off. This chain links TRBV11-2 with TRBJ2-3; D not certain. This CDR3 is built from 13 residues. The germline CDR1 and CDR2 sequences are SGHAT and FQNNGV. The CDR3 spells CANSWRLGDTQYF. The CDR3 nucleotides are TGTGCCAACAGCTGGAGATTAGGGGATACGCAGTATTTT.

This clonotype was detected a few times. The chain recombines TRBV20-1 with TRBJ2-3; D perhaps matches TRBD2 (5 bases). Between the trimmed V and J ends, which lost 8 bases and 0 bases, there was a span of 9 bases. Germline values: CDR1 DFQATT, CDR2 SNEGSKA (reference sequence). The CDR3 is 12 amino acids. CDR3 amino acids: CSKERSTDTQYF. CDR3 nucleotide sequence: TGCAGTAAGGAGCGGAGCACAGATACGCAGTATTTT.

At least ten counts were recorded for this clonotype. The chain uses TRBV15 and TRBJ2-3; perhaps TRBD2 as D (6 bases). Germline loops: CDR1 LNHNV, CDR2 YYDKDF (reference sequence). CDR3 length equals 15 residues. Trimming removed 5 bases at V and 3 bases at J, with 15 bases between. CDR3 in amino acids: CATSPGRGFTDTQYF. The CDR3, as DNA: TGTGCCACCAGCCCAGGGCGGGGATTTACAGATACGCAGTATTTT.

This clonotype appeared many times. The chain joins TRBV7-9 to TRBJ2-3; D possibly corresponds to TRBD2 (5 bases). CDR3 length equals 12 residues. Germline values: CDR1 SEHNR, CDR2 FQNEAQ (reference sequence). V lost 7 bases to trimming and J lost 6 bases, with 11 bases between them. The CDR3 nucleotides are TGTGCCAGCACCACTAGATACGATACGCAGTATTTT. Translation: CASTTRYDTQYF.

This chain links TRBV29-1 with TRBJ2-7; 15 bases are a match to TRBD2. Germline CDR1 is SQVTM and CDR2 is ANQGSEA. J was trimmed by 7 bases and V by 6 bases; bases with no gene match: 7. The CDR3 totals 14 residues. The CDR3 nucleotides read TGCAGCGTCGGCGGGACTAGCGGGAGGTGGGAGCAGTACTTC. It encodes CSVGGTSGRWEQYF.

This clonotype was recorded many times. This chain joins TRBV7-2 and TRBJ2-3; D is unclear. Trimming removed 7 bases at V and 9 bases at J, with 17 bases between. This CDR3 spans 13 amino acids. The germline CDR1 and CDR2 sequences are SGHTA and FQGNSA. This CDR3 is CASTSNYPGTQYF. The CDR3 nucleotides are TGTGCCAGCACTTCTAACTACCCCGGAACGCAGTATTTT.

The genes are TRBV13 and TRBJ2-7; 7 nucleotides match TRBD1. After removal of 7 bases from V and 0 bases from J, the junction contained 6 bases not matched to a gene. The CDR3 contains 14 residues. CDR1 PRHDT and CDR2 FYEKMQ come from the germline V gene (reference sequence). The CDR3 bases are TGTGCCAGCAAAGACAGGGACAGCTCCTACGAGCAGTACTTC. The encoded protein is CASKDRDSSYEQYF.

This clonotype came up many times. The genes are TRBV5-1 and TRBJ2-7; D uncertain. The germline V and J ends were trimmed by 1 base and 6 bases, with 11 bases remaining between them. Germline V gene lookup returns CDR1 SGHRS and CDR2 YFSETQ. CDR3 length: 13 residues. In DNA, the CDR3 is TGCGCCAGCAGCTTGATTACAGAAGGCGAGCAGTACTTC. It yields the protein CASSLITEGEQYF.

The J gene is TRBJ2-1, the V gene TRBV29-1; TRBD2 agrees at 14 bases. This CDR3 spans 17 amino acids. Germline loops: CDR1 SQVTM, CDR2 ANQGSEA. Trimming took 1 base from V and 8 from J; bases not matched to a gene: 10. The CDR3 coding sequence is TGCAGCGTTGAAGGGACTAGCGGGAGGCTAACTATGGATGAGCAGTTCTTC. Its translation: CSVEGTSGRLTMDEQFF.

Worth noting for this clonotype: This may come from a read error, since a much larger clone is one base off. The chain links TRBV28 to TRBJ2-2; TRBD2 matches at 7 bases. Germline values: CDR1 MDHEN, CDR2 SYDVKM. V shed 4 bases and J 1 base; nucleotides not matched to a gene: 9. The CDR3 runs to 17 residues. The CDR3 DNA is TGTGCCAGCAGTTCTTCCGGGAGGCCCAGGAACACCGGGGAGCTGTTTTTT. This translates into CASSSSGRPRNTGELFF.